This T cell receptor beta chain originates from a study of control samples from healthy donors and cancer patients. Here immunoSEQ multiplex PCR was the method, and the copy in TCRdb shows in-frame clones only, minus some. The sample consists of roughly 200,000 clones, 90% to 95% of them appearing once. V shed 3 bases, J shed 7 bases, and the junction held 10 bases outside the gene matches. Germline V gene sequence: CDR1 SGDLS, CDR2 YYNGEE. The CDR3 extends over 16 amino acids. The rearrangement uses TRBV9 and TRBJ1-1, with 12 nucleotides matching TRBD1. The sequence derives from a man aged 30 to 39 in good health. Input material: blood. The CDR3 DNA is TGTGCCAGCAGCGGGTTAGGGGACAGGGGGCCGTATGAAGCTTTCTTT. Translating it yields CASSGLGDRGPYEAFF.